This TCR beta chain comes out of a study of control samples from healthy donors and cancer patients. The V segment lost 5 bases and the J segment 6 bases; nucleotides outside the gene matches: 16. CDR3 size: 17 residues. Looked up from germline, CDR1 is SGHNT and CDR2 is YYREEE (reference sequence). The repertoire was sequenced with immunoSEQ multiplex PCR; TCRdb's copy has only in-frame clones and lacks some. Of 130,000 to 150,000 clones in the sample, around 94% are singletons; the top ten hold approximately 15%. This clonotype was obtained from a man in his sixties with colorectal cancer. Sequenced: PBMCs. V and J are TRBV5-4 and TRBJ1-4, with TRBD1 matching over 7 bases. CDR3 protein: CASSVTGKRSGDEKLFF. The CDR3 DNA sequence: TGTGCCAGCAGTGTGACAGGGAAGCGGAGTGGTGATGAAAAACTGTTTTTT.